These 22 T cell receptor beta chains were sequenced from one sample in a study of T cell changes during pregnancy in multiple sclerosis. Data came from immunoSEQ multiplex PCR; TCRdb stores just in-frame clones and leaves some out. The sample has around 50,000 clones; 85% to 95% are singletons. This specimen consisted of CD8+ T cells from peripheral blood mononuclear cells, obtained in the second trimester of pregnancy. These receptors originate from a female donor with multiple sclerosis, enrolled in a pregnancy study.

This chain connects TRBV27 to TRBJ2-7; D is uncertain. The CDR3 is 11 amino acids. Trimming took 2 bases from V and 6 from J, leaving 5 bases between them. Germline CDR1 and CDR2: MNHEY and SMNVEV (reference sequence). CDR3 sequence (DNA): TGTGCCAGCAGTTTAAACAGCGAGCAGTACTTC. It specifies CASSLNSEQYF.

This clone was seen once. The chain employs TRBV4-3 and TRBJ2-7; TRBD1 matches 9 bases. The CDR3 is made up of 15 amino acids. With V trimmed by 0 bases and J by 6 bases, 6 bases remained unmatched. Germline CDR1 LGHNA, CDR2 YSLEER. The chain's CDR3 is CASSQDSQGAPEQYF. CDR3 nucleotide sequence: TGCGCCAGCAGCCAAGATTCACAGGGGGCTCCCGAGCAGTACTTC.

The CDR3 DNA is TGTGCCAGCACTCGGACAGGTTTCATGAACACTGAAGCTTTCTTT. This codes for CASTRTGFMNTEAFF. The chain employs TRBV19 and TRBJ1-1; 7 bases are shared with TRBD1. Germline CDR1 and CDR2: LNHDA and SQIVND (reference sequence). The CDR3 is 15 amino acids. The J segment lost 0 bases and the V segment lost 9 bases, leaving 10 bases of the junction unmatched.

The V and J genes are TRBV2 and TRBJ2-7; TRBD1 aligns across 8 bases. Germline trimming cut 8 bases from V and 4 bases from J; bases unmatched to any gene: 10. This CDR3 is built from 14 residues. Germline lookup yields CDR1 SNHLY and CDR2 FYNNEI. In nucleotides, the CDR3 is TGTGCCAGCCTAGGGGACAGGCATTCGTACGAGCAGTACTTC. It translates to CASLGDRHSYEQYF.

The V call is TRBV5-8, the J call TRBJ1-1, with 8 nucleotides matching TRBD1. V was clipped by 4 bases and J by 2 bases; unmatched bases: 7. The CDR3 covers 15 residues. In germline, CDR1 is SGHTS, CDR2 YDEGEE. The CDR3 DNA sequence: TGTGCCAGCAGCCCCTTGGACAGGGTAAACACTGAAGCTTTCTTT. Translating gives CASSPLDRVNTEAFF.

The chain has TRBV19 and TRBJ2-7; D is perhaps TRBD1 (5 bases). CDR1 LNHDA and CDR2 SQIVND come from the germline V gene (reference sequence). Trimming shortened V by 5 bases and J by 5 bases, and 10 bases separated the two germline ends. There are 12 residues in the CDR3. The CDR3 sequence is CASSQGLDEQYF. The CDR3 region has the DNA TGTGCCAGTAGTCAGGGTCTGGACGAGCAGTACTTC.

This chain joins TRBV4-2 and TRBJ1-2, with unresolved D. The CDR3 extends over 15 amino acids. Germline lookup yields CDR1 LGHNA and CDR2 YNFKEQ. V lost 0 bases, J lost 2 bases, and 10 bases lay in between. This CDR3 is CASSQELGGNYGYTF. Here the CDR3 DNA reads TGTGCCAGCAGCCAAGAGTTAGGAGGGAACTATGGCTACACCTTC.

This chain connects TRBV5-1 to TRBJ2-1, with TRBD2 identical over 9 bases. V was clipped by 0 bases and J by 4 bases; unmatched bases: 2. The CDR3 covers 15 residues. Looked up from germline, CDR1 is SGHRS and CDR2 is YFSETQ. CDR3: CASSLASGVYNEQFF. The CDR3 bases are TGCGCCAGCAGCTTGGCTAGCGGGGTTTACAATGAGCAGTTCTTC.

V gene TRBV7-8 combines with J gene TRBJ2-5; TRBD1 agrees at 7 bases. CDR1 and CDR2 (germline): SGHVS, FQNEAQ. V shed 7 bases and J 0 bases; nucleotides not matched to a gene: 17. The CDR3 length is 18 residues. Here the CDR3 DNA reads TGTGCCAGCACCCCCCGGGACAGATCGATGGAGTACCAAGAGACCCAGTACTTC. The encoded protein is CASTPRDRSMEYQETQYF.

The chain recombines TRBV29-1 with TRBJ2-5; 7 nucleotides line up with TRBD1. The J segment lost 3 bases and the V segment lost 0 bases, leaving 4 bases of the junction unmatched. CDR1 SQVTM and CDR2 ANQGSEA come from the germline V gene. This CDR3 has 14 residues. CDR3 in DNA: TGCAGCGTTGAAGATCCAGGGGGTGAAGAGACCCAGTACTTC. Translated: CSVEDPGGEETQYF.

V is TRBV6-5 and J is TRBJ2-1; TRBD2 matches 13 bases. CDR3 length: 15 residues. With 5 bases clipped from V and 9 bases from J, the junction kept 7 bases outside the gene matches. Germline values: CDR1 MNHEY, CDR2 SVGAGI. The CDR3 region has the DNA TGTGCCAGCAGTACAGGGACTAGCGGGAAGGTTGAGCAGTTCTTC. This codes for CASSTGTSGKVEQFF.

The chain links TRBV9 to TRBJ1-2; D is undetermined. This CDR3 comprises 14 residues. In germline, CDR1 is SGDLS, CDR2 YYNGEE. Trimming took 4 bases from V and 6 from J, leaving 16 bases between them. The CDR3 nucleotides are TGTGCCAGCAGCCCCCGCGAGGTCTGGGATGGCTACACCTTC. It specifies CASSPREVWDGYTF.

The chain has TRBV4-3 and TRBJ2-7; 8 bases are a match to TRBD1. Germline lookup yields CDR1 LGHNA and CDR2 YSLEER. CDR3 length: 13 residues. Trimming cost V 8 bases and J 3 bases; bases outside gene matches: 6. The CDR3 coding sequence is TGCGCCAGCGGCTCCACAGGGGGCTACGAGCAGTACTTC. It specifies CASGSTGGYEQYF.

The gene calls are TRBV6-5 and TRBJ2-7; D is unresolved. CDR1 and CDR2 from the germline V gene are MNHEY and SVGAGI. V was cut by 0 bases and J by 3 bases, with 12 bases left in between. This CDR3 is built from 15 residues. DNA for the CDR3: TGTGCCAGCAGTTACTCAGGCAGTACAGACTACGAGCAGTACTTC. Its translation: CASSYSGSTDYEQYF.

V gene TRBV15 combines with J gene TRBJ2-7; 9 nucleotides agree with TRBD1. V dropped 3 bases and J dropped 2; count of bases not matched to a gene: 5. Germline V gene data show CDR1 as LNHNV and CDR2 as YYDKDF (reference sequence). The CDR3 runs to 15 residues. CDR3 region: CATSRGQGKAYEQYF. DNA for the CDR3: TGTGCCACCAGCAGGGGACAGGGAAAGGCCTACGAGCAGTACTTC.

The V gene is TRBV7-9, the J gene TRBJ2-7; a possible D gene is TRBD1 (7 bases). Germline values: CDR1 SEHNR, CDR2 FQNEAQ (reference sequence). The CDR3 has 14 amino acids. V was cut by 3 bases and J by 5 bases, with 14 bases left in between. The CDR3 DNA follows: TGTGCCAGCAGCTTCTTAGGGGGCGGGAACGAGCAGTACTTC. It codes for CASSFLGGGNEQYF.

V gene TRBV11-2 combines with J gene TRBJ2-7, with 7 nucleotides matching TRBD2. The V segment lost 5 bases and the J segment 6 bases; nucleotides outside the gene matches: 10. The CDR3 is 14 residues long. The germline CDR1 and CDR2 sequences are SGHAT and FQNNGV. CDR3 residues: CASSPTSPLLEQYF. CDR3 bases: TGTGCCAGCAGCCCGACTAGCCCTCTCCTCGAGCAGTACTTC.

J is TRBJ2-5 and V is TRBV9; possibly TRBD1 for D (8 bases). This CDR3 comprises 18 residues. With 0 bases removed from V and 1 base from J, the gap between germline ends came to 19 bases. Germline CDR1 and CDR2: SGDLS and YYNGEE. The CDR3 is CASSVAGTGGGFQETQYF. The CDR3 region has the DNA TGTGCCAGCAGCGTAGCCGGAACAGGGGGGGGATTCCAAGAGACCCAGTACTTC.

The CDR3 reads CASSLALAGVEETQYF. The CDR3 coding sequence is TGTGCCAGCAGCTTAGCACTAGCGGGAGTGGAAGAGACCCAGTACTTC. The chain couples TRBV13 to TRBJ2-5; 11 positions agree with TRBD2. This CDR3 has 16 amino acids. The trim removed 1 base at V and 3 bases at J, leaving 4 bases unmatched. CDR1 is PRHDT and CDR2 is FYEKMQ in the germline V gene (reference sequence).

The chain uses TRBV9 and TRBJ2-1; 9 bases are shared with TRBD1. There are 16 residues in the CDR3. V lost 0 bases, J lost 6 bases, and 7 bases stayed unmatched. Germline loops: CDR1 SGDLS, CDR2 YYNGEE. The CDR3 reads CASSVVGGQGTNEQFF. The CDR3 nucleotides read TGTGCCAGCAGCGTAGTGGGGGGACAGGGCACCAATGAGCAGTTCTTC.

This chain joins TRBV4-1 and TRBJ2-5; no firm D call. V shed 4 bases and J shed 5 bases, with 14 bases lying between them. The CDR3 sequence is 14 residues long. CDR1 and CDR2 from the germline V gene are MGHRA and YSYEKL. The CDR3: CASSPPGDVETQYF. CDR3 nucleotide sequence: TGCGCCAGCAGCCCCCCCGGAGACGTTGAGACCCAGTACTTC.

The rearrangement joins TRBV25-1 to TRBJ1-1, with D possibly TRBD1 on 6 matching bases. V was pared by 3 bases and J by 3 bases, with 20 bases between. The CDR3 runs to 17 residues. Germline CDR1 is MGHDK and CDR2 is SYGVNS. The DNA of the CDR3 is TGTGCCAGCAGTGACCTCCGTGGGGGGGCGGGGGACACTGAAGCTTTCTTT. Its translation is CASSDLRGGAGDTEAFF.